The present TCR beta chain was sequenced within a study of CD8 T cells in Susac syndrome. Sequencing of TCR beta, carried out with a high-throughput approach, was applied to CD8+ and CD4+ T cells from the blood. When the RNA was reverse transcribed, random hexamers were used with an input of roughly 0.45 to 1 ug. Across 54 Vbeta and 13 Jbeta, TCR beta CDR3 was amplified with immunoSEQ multiplex PCR. Each CDR3 protein is one row after TCRdb ran MiXCR on the immunoSEQ multiplex PCR reads. The sample yields approximately 200,000 distinct CDR3 sequences, under 97% seen once. Input material: CD4+ T cells from PBMCs. This TCR was recovered from a human donor with multiple sclerosis.

CDR3: CASSQVAGQGASNQPQHF. In DNA, the CDR3 is TGCGCCAGCAGCCAAGTGGCCGGACAGGGGGCAAGCAATCAGCCCCAGCATTTT. V is TRBV4-1 and J is TRBJ1-5; 11 bases are shared with TRBD1. CDR1 is MGHRA and CDR2 is YSYEKL in the germline V gene. The CDR3 extends over 18 amino acids. Unmatched junction bases numbered 6, after V lost 1 base and J lost 1 base.